This TCR beta chain is from a study of blood T cell repertoires in COVID-19 (dated by TCRdb to 2020 to 2021). For the wider study: Samples covering the acute and convalescent phases of COVID-19 were provided by collaborators in the United States, Italy and Spain. The material from the prospective study consisted of cDNA or gDNA derived from T cells, B-cell-depleted T cells, or PBMCs. Subjects who had been exposed to COVID-19, were actively infected with it, or had recovered from it provided the deeply sampled blood TCRbeta repertoires that made up the dataset. The repertoires were made available in a free public database intended to serve as a resource for research on the immune response to SARS-CoV-2. The samples were drawn from two sources: the first 160 participants of the ongoing ImmuneRACE study, and 1,000 to 1,500 subjects contributed by 6 global collaborators. Sample metadata almost always included a de-identified subject ID, COVID-19 status, age in years and sex. Where available, HLA class I and class II types were taken from metadata supplied by the sample provider and were not determined by assay-based typing. Summary of the overall study and its limitations: The amount of clinical and demographic metadata varied by source and participant and was provided uncurated.

One collaborating source in Seattle enrolled patients while the patients were actively infected and followed the patients over time throughout the course of disease. The collaborating institutions used their own protocols to collect whole blood in K2EDTA tubes. Collaborator samples were shipped for TCRbeta analysis as frozen whole blood, isolated PBMCs, or DNA extracted from either sample type. On this clone: Which antigen it targets is not known. Base qualities are not provided; no much larger clone lies one nucleotide away.

TCRbeta CDR3 regions were amplified from genomic DNA using the immunoSEQ Assay, a bias-controlled multiplex PCR. The study's own analysis went as follows. Nucleated cell counts per sample were estimated from amplification of reference gene primers within the assay. To quantify the absolute abundance of each unique TCRbeta CDR3 rearrangement, sequence reads were collapsed and filtered. Productive Simpson clonality was computed per sample as the square root of Simpson's diversity index over productive rearrangements. Sourced from immuneACCESS, this table was stored by TCRdb with only in-frame sequences that have V and J called. A share of the clones is absent; for the studies checked, an unresolved V gene accounts for under half, and the remainder has no known explanation. V and J calls and clone size come straight from that table; D and trimming were deduced from the DNA. The sample data list about 160,000 clones, and approximately 79% of these were observed just once. Of the sample, around 8.1% is held by the ten largest clones.

The germline V gene sets CDR1 to MNHEY and CDR2 to SVGEGT. The germline ends are 9 bases apart after V is trimmed by 0 bases and J by 4 bases. Reading from cysteine to phenylalanine, the CDR3 counts 14 amino acids. Only the CDR3 portion is preserved as DNA: 42 bases, with reading frame beginning at the first base. This clonotype originated in a woman in her sixties with COVID-19, enrolled during active disease. The source material was peripheral blood. This chain is built from TRBV6-2 or TRBV6-3 and TRBJ1-2, with the D gene not confidently named. The CDR3: CASSYSTRLYGYTF. The DNA sequence is TGTGCCAGCAGTTACTCGACCAGGCTCTATGGCTACACCTTC.